This entry lists 24 T cell receptor beta chains sequenced from one sample in a study of Ad26.COV2.S vaccination and SARS-CoV-2 variants (dated by TCRdb to about 2021). The time point label for this specimen denotes: individuals recovered from natural SARS-CoV-2 infection. The library was made by the immunoSEQ multiplex PCR assay. Not all clones reach the TCRdb copy of this immuneACCESS table, which keeps in-frame sequences only. Checked studies attribute under half of the gap to unresolved V genes and leave the rest unexplained. The sample profile shows 85,000 to 95,000 clones; approximately 81% of them were found once. The ten largest account for around a sixth of the sample. This specimen was peripheral blood, taken after recovery from COVID-19. These receptors were collected from a human donor who had recovered from COVID-19.

The chain has TRBV28 and TRBJ1-2; 10 positions agree with TRBD1. V was pared by 6 bases and J by 4 bases, with 5 bases of the junction left unmatched. The CDR3 covers 14 residues. Germline CDR1 MDHEN, CDR2 SYDVKM. This CDR3 reads CASRPTGGTYGYTF. CDR3 coding DNA: TGTGCCAGCAGACCGACAGGGGGCACCTATGGCTACACCTTC.

The J gene is TRBJ2-2, the V gene TRBV9, with D perhaps being TRBD1 or TRBD2 (5 bases each). CDR3 length: 17 residues. V lost 3 bases and J 0 bases, leaving 15 bases between the germline ends. Germline CDR1 is SGDLS and CDR2 is YYNGEE. The CDR3 region has the DNA TGTGCCAGCAGCGATGGGACCGACTATGCGAACACCGGGGAGCTGTTTTTT. It yields the protein CASSDGTDYANTGELFF.

The V and J genes are TRBV6-5 and TRBJ2-1; perhaps TRBD2 as D (7 bases). The CDR3 length is 16 residues. The ends were cut back, 0 bases at V and 10 bases at J, with 19 bases in the middle. CDR1 MNHEY and CDR2 SVGAGI come from the germline V gene. The CDR3 spells CASSYSYLTGGQEQFF. CDR3 sequence (DNA): TGTGCCAGCAGTTACTCGTATCTAACGGGAGGACAGGAGCAGTTCTTC.

The rearrangement links TRBV3-1 (or the pseudogene TRBV3-2) to TRBJ1-3; 8 bases are shared with TRBD1. The trim removed 2 bases at V and 4 bases at J, leaving 1 base unmatched. This CDR3 is 14 amino acids long. CDR1 is LGHDT and CDR2 is YNNKEL in the germline V gene (reference sequence). This CDR3 reads CASSQWDRGNTIYF. The CDR3 DNA is TGTGCCAGCAGCCAATGGGACAGGGGAAACACCATATATTTT.

The chain carries TRBV4-1 and TRBJ2-6, with 7 nucleotides matching TRBD1. This CDR3 contains 18 residues. Germline CDR1 MGHRA, CDR2 YSYEKL. With V trimmed by 1 base and J by 2 bases, 8 bases remained unmatched. CDR3 region: CASSQGVGGLAGANVLTF. The CDR3 bases are TGCGCCAGCAGCCAAGGGGTAGGGGGCCTCGCTGGGGCCAACGTCCTGACTTTC.

V gene TRBV6-2 or TRBV6-3 combines with J gene TRBJ2-1, with D possibly matching TRBD1 (6 bases). The CDR3 runs 15 residues. V was pared by 3 bases and J by 6 bases, with 15 bases between. Germline V gene sequence: CDR1 MNHEY, CDR2 SVGEGT. CDR3 DNA sequence: TGTGCCAGCAGTTATAGGGGGAGTTTGGCCAATGAGCAGTTCTTC. Translating gives CASSYRGSLANEQFF.

The rearrangement joins TRBV11-2 to TRBJ2-7; D gene uncertain. The ends were cut back, 5 bases at V and 3 bases at J, with 5 bases in the middle. There are 11 residues in the CDR3. Germline V gives CDR1 SGHAT, CDR2 FQNNGV. CDR3 protein: CASSPSYEQYF. Here the CDR3 DNA reads TGTGCCAGCAGCCCGAGCTACGAGCAGTACTTC.

The rearrangement uses TRBV12-3 or TRBV12-4 and TRBJ2-5; D unclear. The length of the CDR3 is 12 residues. V lost 8 bases, J lost 1 base, and 8 bases lay in between. CDR3 DNA: TGTGCCAGCGGTCGGACCCAAGAGACCCAGTACTTC. It translates to CASGRTQETQYF.

The gene calls are TRBV7-2 and TRBJ2-2; no clear D gene. V was cut by 1 base and J by 1 base, with 7 bases left in between. Germline CDR1 SGHTA, CDR2 FQGNSA. The CDR3 is 15 amino acids. In DNA form, the CDR3 reads TGTGCCAGCAGCTTAGAACTGGTGAACACCGGGGAGCTGTTTTTT. Its translation is CASSLELVNTGELFF.

The CDR3 protein is CASSFQETQYF. CDR3 coding DNA: TGTGCCAGCAGCTTTCAAGAGACCCAGTACTTC. The rearrangement links TRBV5-4 to TRBJ2-5; D is unresolved. The CDR3 length is 11 residues. V was pared by 2 bases and J by 2 bases, with 1 base between. CDR1 is SGHNT and CDR2 is YYREEE in the germline V gene (reference sequence).

The DNA of the CDR3 is TGTGCCAGCAGCCAACCCGGGACAGGGGGCGCATACACTGAAGCTTTCTTT. As protein: CASSQPGTGGAYTEAFF. V usage is TRBV3-1 (or the pseudogene TRBV3-2) and J usage is TRBJ1-1, with TRBD1 matching 12 bases. Germline V gives CDR1 LGHDT, CDR2 YNNKEL (reference sequence). The ends lost 2 bases at V and 3 bases at J; junction bases unmatched: 7. The CDR3 length is 17 residues.

The rearrangement joins TRBV6-2 or TRBV6-3 to TRBJ2-1; D remains ambiguous. Germline V gene data show CDR1 as MNHEY and CDR2 as SVGEGT. V was pared by 4 bases and J by 5 bases, with 12 bases between. The CDR3 spans 14 residues. The CDR3 here is CASSLTHLNNEQFF. The CDR3 bases are TGTGCCAGCAGTTTAACTCACCTAAACAATGAGCAGTTCTTC.

This chain links TRBV7-9 with TRBJ2-1, with D unresolved. With 0 bases removed from V and 8 bases from J, the gap between germline ends came to 20 bases. CDR3 length: 17 residues. The germline CDR1 and CDR2 sequences are SEHNR and FQNEAQ (reference sequence). The CDR3 loop reads CASSLALESGWADEQFF. CDR3 bases: TGTGCCAGCAGCTTAGCGCTCGAGTCAGGCTGGGCGGATGAGCAGTTCTTC. The whole variable domain, filled in from reference TRBV7-9 and TRBJ2-1, reads DTGVSQNPRHKITKRGQNVTFRCDPISEHNRLYWYRQTLGQGPEFLTYFQNEAQLEKSRLLSDRFSAERPKGSFSTLEIQRTEQGDSAMYLCASSLALESGWADEQFFGPGTRLTVL.

V usage is TRBV27 and J usage is TRBJ2-7, with 7 positions matching TRBD2. With V trimmed by 3 bases and J by 5 bases, 4 bases remained unmatched. The CDR3 sequence is 13 residues long. Germline V gives CDR1 MNHEY, CDR2 SMNVEV (reference sequence). The CDR3 DNA reads TGTGCCAGCAGTTTCGTTCGGGGGGACGAGCAGTACTTC. This encodes CASSFVRGDEQYF.

The chain couples TRBV29-1 to TRBJ1-1, with D maybe TRBD1 (5 bases). CDR1 is SQVTM, CDR2 ANQGSEA, per germline. The V and J ends lost 5 bases and 5 bases respectively, with 12 bases between them. This CDR3 has 12 residues. In DNA form, the CDR3 reads TGCAGCGTTACGGGGCGCGGAACTGAAGCTTTCTTT. It translates to CSVTGRGTEAFF.

This CDR3 is CASSLPVGVYNEQFF. DNA of the CDR3: TGTGCCAGCAGCTTGCCCGTTGGGGTCTACAATGAGCAGTTCTTC. This chain joins TRBV5-4 and TRBJ2-1; D remains unclear. The V gene's germline CDR1 is SGHNT and CDR2 YYREEE (reference sequence). The CDR3 is 15 amino acids. V lost 1 base to trimming and J lost 3 bases, with 11 bases between them.

This clone occurred a few times. The chain combines TRBV28 with TRBJ1-6; 9 bases agree with TRBD1. The CDR3 spans 12 residues. With 11 bases clipped from V and 7 bases from J, the junction kept 3 bases outside the gene matches. Germline loops: CDR1 MDHEN, CDR2 SYDVKM. Here the CDR3 reads CAEGTGNSPLHF. The CDR3 DNA follows: TGTGCCGAGGGGACAGGGAATTCACCCCTCCACTTT. The variable domain in full, completed from reference TRBV28 and TRBJ1-6, reads DVKVTQSSRYLVKRTGEKVFLECVQDMDHENMFWYRQDPGLGLRLIYFSYDVKMKEKGDIPEGYSVSREKKERFSLILESASTNQTSMYLCAEGTGNSPLHFGNGTRLTVT.

This clone was seen more than once but under ten times. V and J are TRBV25-1 and TRBJ1-4, with 7 bases lining up with TRBD1. With V trimmed by 4 bases and J by 5 bases, 7 bases remained unmatched. There are 15 residues in the CDR3. Germline CDR1 MGHDK, CDR2 SYGVNS. The CDR3 loop is CASSGRQGPNEKLFF. CDR3 nucleotide sequence: TGTGCCAGCAGTGGACGACAGGGACCAAATGAAAAACTGTTTTTT. The variable domain in full, completed from reference TRBV25-1 and TRBJ1-4, reads EADIYQTPRYLVIGTGKKITLECSQTMGHDKMYWYQQDPGMELHLIHYSYGVNSTEKGDLSSESTVSRIRTEHFPLTLESARPSHTSQYLCASSGRQGPNEKLFFGSGTQLSVL.

DNA of the CDR3: TGTGCCAGCAGGACCGCGGGGCTCGACGAGCAGTACTTC. Translation: CASRTAGLDEQYF. The rearrangement uses TRBV6-6 and TRBJ2-7; a possible D gene is TRBD2 (6 bases). From germline, CDR1 is MNHNY and CDR2 SVGAGI (reference sequence). The germline V and J ends were trimmed by 6 bases and 5 bases, with 14 bases remaining between them. The length of the CDR3 is 13 residues.

This clone was observed once. The J gene is TRBJ2-7, the V gene TRBV4-1, with D hard to call. This CDR3 is built from 15 residues. The V end was cut by 0 bases, the J end by 5 bases, with 14 bases between. The germline V gene encodes CDR1 MGHRA and CDR2 YSYEKL. The chain's CDR3 is CASSQEVQVRDEQYF. The CDR3, as DNA: TGCGCCAGCAGCCAAGAAGTGCAGGTCCGGGACGAGCAGTACTTC.

The rearrangement joins TRBV28 to TRBJ1-1; D is possibly TRBD1 (6 bases). Germline CDR1 and CDR2: MDHEN and SYDVKM. V lost 5 bases, J lost 0 bases, and 16 bases lay in between. The CDR3 consists of 16 residues. CDR3 sequence reads: CASSQFGQLMNTEAFF. The CDR3 bases are TGTGCCAGCAGTCAATTCGGACAGCTTATGAACACTGAAGCTTTCTTT.

This rearrangement joins TRBV19 to TRBJ2-3; possibly TRBD1 or TRBD2 for D (6 bases each). The germline CDR1 and CDR2 sequences are LNHDA and SQIVND (reference sequence). V was clipped by 7 bases and J by 0 bases, with 17 bases between them. The CDR3 loop spans 16 amino acids. CDR3 amino acids: CASTPDGGLSTDTQYF. CDR3 bases: TGTGCCAGTACCCCGGATGGGGGGCTTAGCACAGATACGCAGTATTTT.

This chain links TRBV6-4 with TRBJ2-2, with 10 bases identical to TRBD2. Per the germline V gene, CDR1 is MRHNA and CDR2 is SNTAGT. There are 14 residues in the CDR3. V lost 7 bases and J lost 6; bases outside the gene matches: 5. The CDR3 DNA is TGTGCCAGCAAGTCTAGCGGGAGTCCCGGGGAGCTGTTTTTT. This sequence encodes CASKSSGSPGELFF.

CDR3 coding DNA: TGTGCCTCGCCCGGAGACAGGGTTTCTGGGGCCAACGTCCTGACTTTC. Its protein product is CASPGDRVSGANVLTF. The V gene is TRBV27, the J gene TRBJ2-6, with 7 nucleotides matching TRBD1. V dropped 11 bases and J dropped 1; count of bases not matched to a gene: 11. Germline loops: CDR1 MNHEY, CDR2 SMNVEV (reference sequence). The CDR3 is 16 residues long.